The 5 T cell receptor beta chains in this list originate from one sample, sequenced in a study of beta chain features in type 1 diabetes. Study findings and constraints: Type 1 diabetes patients showed a moderate but significant shortening of TCRB CDR3s in all four CD4+ subsets.

Expressed TCRB transcripts were sequenced after all isolated RNA was converted to cDNA. Some clones are missing from TCRdb's copy, which holds only in-frame ones; the method was immunoSEQ multiplex PCR. This table has hundreds of thousands of clones, around 15% appearing once. No antigen is known for these receptors. Input material: naive CD4+ T cells from blood. The receptors originated from a man aged 18 to 30 with type 1 diabetes.

V usage is TRBV2 and J usage is TRBJ2-7, with D perhaps matching TRBD1 (6 bases). Deletions cut 7 bases from V and 2 bases from J, with 18 bases between. This CDR3 has 15 residues. Germline-derived CDR1 and CDR2 are SNHLY and FYNNEI. The CDR3 DNA reads TGTGCCAGCAATCAAGACAGGCGATTAACCTACGAGCAGTACTTC. Amino acids: CASNQDRRLTYEQYF.

V is TRBV4-2 and J is TRBJ2-5; weak D call: TRBD1 (5 bases). The end of the DNA aligns better with TRBJ2-7, so the J call may be wrong. The length of the CDR3 is 14 residues. Germline CDR1 reads LGHNA; CDR2 reads YNFKEQ. The CDR3 region is CASSQLDTTYEQYF. CDR3 DNA: TGTGCCAGCAGCCAACTGGACACAACCTACGAGCAGTACTTC.

This clone has only a few counts. This CDR3 is also generated by other DNA sequences in the sample. The chain recombines TRBV9 with TRBJ2-3, with D unclear. The CDR3 length is 12 residues. Trimming stripped 0 bases from V and 6 bases from J, with 5 bases between. CDR1 and CDR2 from the germline V gene are SGDLS and YYNGEE. CDR3 nucleotide sequence: TGTGCCAGCAGCGTAGCTTTGGATACGCAGTATTTT. Translation gives CASSVALDTQYF.

Only a few counts were recorded for this clone. This chain connects TRBV9 to TRBJ2-5, with 9 nucleotides matching TRBD2. CDR3 length: 16 residues. V lost 4 bases to trimming and J lost 2 bases; unmatched junction nucleotides: 9. Germline V gives CDR1 SGDLS, CDR2 YYNGEE. CDR3 residues: CASSFLSGGPQETQYF. CDR3 DNA sequence: TGTGCCAGCAGCTTCCTAAGCGGGGGGCCTCAAGAGACCCAGTACTTC.

Only a few counts were recorded for this clone. The chain couples TRBV2 to TRBJ1-4; unclear D gene. There are 13 residues in the CDR3. CDR1 and CDR2 (germline): SNHLY, FYNNEI. Trimming cost V 6 bases and J 0 bases, with 5 bases left between them. CDR3 loop: CASSTTTNEKLFF. CDR3 bases: TGTGCCAGCAGCACAACAACTAATGAAAAACTGTTTTTT.